This T cell receptor (beta chain) was retrieved from a study of PD-L1 blockade in urothelial cancer. Assay: immunoSEQ multiplex PCR; the TCRdb copy retains only in-frame clones and omits some. Here the sample spans over 25,000 clones, around 80% being singletons. Time point noted: peripheral blood 6 weeks after treatment start. The V end lost 3 bases, the J end lost 11 bases, and 14 bases lay between the germline ends. Germline assignment: CDR1 MNHNS and CDR2 SASEGT. The CDR3 totals 12 residues. The sample consisted of PBMCs, taken around atezolizumab (anti-PD-L1) treatment. V gene TRBV6-1 combines with J gene TRBJ2-7, with D perhaps matching TRBD2 (6 bases). This receptor was obtained from a man in his 70s with urothelial cancer. In nucleotides, the CDR3 is TGTGCCAGCAGTGAGAGGAGGGGACGAAAGTACTTC. Amino acid sequence: CASSERRGRKYF.